Each of the 17 T cell receptor beta chains below was sequenced from the same sample in a study of blood T cell repertoires in COVID-19. Clones were sequenced by immunoSEQ multiplex PCR, and TCRdb holds only the in-frame ones, with some missing. Of hundreds of thousands of clones listed, around 83% were seen once; the top ten hold 5%. Source material: PBMCs or T cells enriched from blood (not recorded which). Every receptor here comes from a man in his forties who had been exposed to COVID-19.

Comments on this clone: In the same sample, other DNA sequences code for this CDR3. The chain joins TRBV29-1 to TRBJ2-7; 7 positions match TRBD2. This CDR3 spans 13 amino acids. With 4 bases clipped from V and 3 bases from J, the junction kept 6 bases outside the gene matches. Germline V CDR1 and CDR2: SQVTM, ANQGSEA. CDR3 residues: CSVVLADYYEQYF. DNA for the CDR3: TGCAGCGTTGTTCTAGCGGACTACTACGAGCAGTACTTC.

This sequence joins TRBV11-2 and TRBJ2-1; possibly TRBD1 for D (6 bases). The germline V gene encodes CDR1 SGHAT and CDR2 FQNNGV. Trimming cost V 5 bases and J 7 bases, with 18 bases left between them. The CDR3 covers 15 residues. The CDR3 sequence is CASSPGQGIPNEQFF. The CDR3, as DNA: TGTGCCAGCAGCCCCGGGCAGGGGATCCCAAATGAGCAGTTCTTC.

This clone turned up a few times. The chain combines TRBV7-8 with TRBJ2-7; TRBD2 matches 8 bases. V trimming: 5 bases; J trimming: 0 bases; junction bases outside the gene matches: 12. Germline V gives CDR1 SGHVS, CDR2 FQNEAQ. There are 17 residues in the CDR3. The CDR3 here is CASSGLAGDPYSYEQYF. In DNA form, the CDR3 reads TGTGCCAGCAGCGGACTAGCCGGGGACCCTTACTCCTACGAGCAGTACTTC.

The rearrangement links TRBV7-6 to TRBJ1-1, with 8 nucleotides matching TRBD1. V was pared by 5 bases and J by 4 bases, with 6 bases of the junction left unmatched. The CDR3 is 14 residues long. Germline V gives CDR1 SGHVS, CDR2 FNYEAQ. CDR3 region: CASSKTQGVTEAFF. The CDR3 region has the DNA TGTGCCAGCAGCAAAACACAGGGGGTCACTGAAGCTTTCTTT.

This chain joins TRBV13 and TRBJ2-7; the D gene is possibly TRBD2 (5 bases). The V gene's germline CDR1 is PRHDT and CDR2 FYEKMQ (reference sequence). CDR3 length: 13 residues. Trimming cost V 5 bases and J 4 bases, with 12 bases left between them. Here the CDR3 DNA reads TGTGCCAGCAGCCGGGAATCGACTTACGAGCAGTACTTC. Residues: CASSRESTYEQYF.

The chain employs TRBV9 and TRBJ2-5; D is unresolved. CDR1 and CDR2 from the germline V gene are SGDLS and YYNGEE. This CDR3 is built from 13 residues. V was cut by 0 bases and J by 5 bases, with 8 bases left in between. CDR3 protein: CASSVALLETQYF. The DNA for the CDR3 is TGTGCCAGCAGCGTAGCCCTCTTGGAGACCCAGTACTTC.

This clone occurred many times. The CDR3 is CAVVRLAGGETQYF. The CDR3 DNA sequence: TGTGCTGTCGTCAGGCTGGCGGGTGGGGAGACCCAGTACTTC. V is TRBV6-5 and J is TRBJ2-5, with D maybe TRBD2 (5 bases). Germline-derived CDR1 and CDR2 are MNHEY and SVGAGI. This CDR3 is built from 14 residues.

This clone came up a few times. The chain carries TRBV29-1 and TRBJ2-7, with D unclear. The CDR3 is made up of 11 amino acids. Germline CDR1 SQVTM, CDR2 ANQGSEA. With 3 bases removed from V and 2 bases from J, the gap between germline ends came to 5 bases. CDR3 nucleotide sequence: TGCAGCGTTGAGGCAGCCTACGAGCAGTACTTC. Protein product: CSVEAAYEQYF.

The rearrangement links TRBV14 to TRBJ1-4; D is uncertain. The CDR3 sequence is 13 residues long. Deletions cut 4 bases from V and 4 bases from J, with 7 bases between. Germline CDR1 and CDR2: SGHDN and FVKESK. CDR3 bases: TGTGCCAGCAGCCTGATACTTAATGAAAAACTGTTTTTT. This encodes CASSLILNEKLFF.

This chain's CDR3 is CASSFGTGNLGYTF. CDR3 in DNA: TGTGCCAGCAGCTTTGGGACAGGGAATCTTGGCTACACCTTC. This chain joins TRBV7-9 and TRBJ1-2, with TRBD1 identical over 9 bases. In germline, CDR1 is SEHNR, CDR2 FQNEAQ (reference sequence). This CDR3 has 14 residues. V trimming: 3 bases; J trimming: 7 bases; junction bases outside the gene matches: 6.

This sequence joins TRBV3-1 (or the pseudogene TRBV3-2) and TRBJ2-1, with TRBD2 matching 7 bases. This CDR3 is 15 amino acids long. V lost 8 bases to trimming and J lost 4 bases; unmatched junction nucleotides: 11. Germline CDR1 is LGHDT and CDR2 is YNNKEL (reference sequence). CDR3 in amino acids: CASRPSSGLYNEQFF. The CDR3 DNA follows: TGTGCCAGCCGGCCGTCTAGCGGCTTATACAATGAGCAGTTCTTC.

In this sample, this clone turned up once. The V gene is TRBV19, the J gene TRBJ1-2; 7 bases are a match to TRBD1. The germline V gene encodes CDR1 LNHDA and CDR2 SQIVND (reference sequence). Trimming removed 7 bases from V and 3 bases from J; junction bases left unmatched: 5. The CDR3 contains 13 residues. The CDR3: CASIGQGDYGYTF. As DNA, the CDR3 is TGTGCCAGTATAGGGCAGGGGGACTATGGCTACACCTTC.

The chain is built from TRBV7-3 and TRBJ2-1; TRBD2 aligns across 8 bases. The CDR3 consists of 18 residues. Germline-derived CDR1 and CDR2 are SGHTA and FQGTGA. After removal of 5 bases from V and 6 bases from J, the junction contained 18 bases not matched to a gene. The CDR3 reads CASSGGSLAGRVGNEQFF. Here the CDR3 DNA reads TGTGCCAGCAGCGGAGGCAGTTTAGCGGGAAGAGTTGGCAATGAGCAGTTCTTC. The whole variable domain, filled in from reference TRBV7-3 and TRBJ2-1, reads GAGVSQTPSNKVTEKGKYVELRCDPISGHTALYWYRQSLGQGPEFLIYFQGTGAADDSGLPNDRFFAVRPEGSVSTLKIQRTERGDSAVYLCASSGGSLAGRVGNEQFFGPGTRLTVL.

The chain is built from TRBV28 and TRBJ2-7, with D possibly TRBD1 on 6 matching bases. Germline CDR1 reads MDHEN; CDR2 reads SYDVKM. This CDR3 comprises 14 residues. V was trimmed by 5 bases and J by 0 bases, leaving 11 bases between them. This CDR3 is CASSTTGPSYEQYF. CDR3 sequence (DNA): TGTGCCAGCAGTACTACAGGGCCCTCCTACGAGCAGTACTTC.

The rearrangement links TRBV2 to TRBJ2-1, with a tentative D call TRBD2 (5 bases). V was trimmed by 6 bases and J by 2 bases, leaving 14 bases between them. The CDR3 consists of 15 residues. Germline V gene data show CDR1 as SNHLY and CDR2 as FYNNEI. The CDR3, as DNA: TGTGCCAGCAGGGCGATCGGCGGGCCCTACAATGAGCAGTTCTTC. This gives the protein CASRAIGGPYNEQFF.

The chain is built from TRBV2 and TRBJ2-3, with 9 bases that match TRBD1. Per germline, CDR1 SNHLY and CDR2 FYNNEI. V gave up 10 bases and J gave up 8 bases; unmatched junction bases: 22. The CDR3 loop spans 17 amino acids. In DNA form, the CDR3 reads TGTGCCATACCGGCACCCTCGGGACAGGGCCCTTTTGCTACGCAGTATTTT. Residues: CAIPAPSGQGPFATQYF. Using reference TRBV2 and TRBJ2-3 for the parts outside the CDR3, the full variable domain is EPEVTQTPSHQVTQMGQEVILRCVPISNHLYFYWYRQILGQKVEFLVSFYNNEISEKSEIFDDQFSVERPDGSNFTLKIRSTKLEDSAMYFCAIPAPSGQGPFATQYFGPGTRLTVL.

The rearrangement joins TRBV27 to TRBJ2-7; 9 bases map to TRBD1. The ends lost 8 bases at V and 3 bases at J; junction bases unmatched: 5. Germline assignment: CDR1 MNHEY and CDR2 SMNVEV (reference sequence). The CDR3 spans 13 residues. The CDR3 nucleotides are TGTGCCAGCCGGGACAGGGTGAACTACGAGCAGTACTTC. Its translation: CASRDRVNYEQYF.